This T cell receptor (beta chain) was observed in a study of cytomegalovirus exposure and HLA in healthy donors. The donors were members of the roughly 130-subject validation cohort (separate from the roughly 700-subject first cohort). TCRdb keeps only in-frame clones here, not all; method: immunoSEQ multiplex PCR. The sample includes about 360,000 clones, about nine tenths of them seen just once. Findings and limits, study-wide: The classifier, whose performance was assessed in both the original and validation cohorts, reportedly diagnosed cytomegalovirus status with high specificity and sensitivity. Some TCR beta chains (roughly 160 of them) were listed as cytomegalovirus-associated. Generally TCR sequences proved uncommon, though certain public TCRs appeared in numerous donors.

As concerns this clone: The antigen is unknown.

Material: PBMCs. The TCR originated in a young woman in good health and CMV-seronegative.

This chain's CDR3 is CASSPPSAWAGRKGEQFF. In nucleotides, the CDR3 is TGTGCCAGCAGTCCCCCATCCGCCTGGGCAGGGCGGAAGGGTGAGCAGTTCTTC. V gene TRBV27 combines with J gene TRBJ2-1; D may be TRBD1 (5 bases). The ends were cut back, 5 bases at V and 9 bases at J, with 29 bases in the middle. This CDR3 has 18 amino acids. The germline CDR1 and CDR2 sequences are MNHEY and SMNVEV (reference sequence).